Here is one T cell receptor (beta chain) with its context. TCRdb keeps only in-frame clones here, not all; method: immunoSEQ multiplex PCR. Among under 200,000 clones listed, about 93% were seen once. The data are from a study of control samples from healthy donors and cancer patients. This TCR derives from a woman aged 25-40 years in good health. The sequenced sample consisted of blood.

This chain's CDR3 is CASSLTGPNQPQHF. The CDR3 DNA sequence: TGTGCCAGCAGTCTGACAGGGCCCAATCAGCCCCAGCATTTT. The chain joins TRBV27 to TRBJ1-5, with 7 bases aligning to TRBD1. This CDR3 contains 14 residues. Trimming took 5 bases from V and 3 from J; bases not matched to a gene: 4. CDR1 is MNHEY and CDR2 is SMNVEV in the germline V gene (reference sequence).